The clone carrying this TCR beta chain was detected a few times. Its antigen is currently unknown. This sample was taken from a study of human T cells and chemical hapten exposure. Study in general: Alopecia areata, totalis or universalis was found in mostly female patients.

Germline CDR1 and CDR2: MNHEY and SVGAGI. CDR3 length: 17 amino acids. V was shortened by 2 bases and J by 8 bases, with 24 bases between the two germline ends. TCRdb ran MiXCR on the RACE reads and lists one entry per CDR3 protein. This table holds 180,000 or so distinct CDR3 sequences, more than 14% found once. Regarding time point: patch test 1, 2 weeks after DPC sensitization. This sample's treatment: therapeutic diphenylcyclopropenone sensitization with weekly scalp DPC. Sample donors consisted of patients with alopecia, aged 18 to 70 years, who were suitable for DPC. Study-wide findings and caveats: Expanded TCRs made up significantly more big CDR3 similarity clusters than controls did. The number of TCRs over 1 in 1000 frequency stayed unchanged after DPC.

The sequencing here drew on whole blood, taken in connection with sensitization to the hapten diphenylcyclopropenone (DPC). This TCR derives from a woman between 25 and 40 years old with alopecia areata. Some clones in this sample may be carry-over from other donors' samples. V is TRBV6-5 and J is TRBJ1-2; tentatively, D is TRBD1 (6 bases). The CDR3 loop is CASSYDAQGRSVVGYTF. The CDR3 DNA reads as TGTGCCAGCAGTTACGATGCGCAGGGGAGAAGCGTAGTAGGCTACACCTTC.